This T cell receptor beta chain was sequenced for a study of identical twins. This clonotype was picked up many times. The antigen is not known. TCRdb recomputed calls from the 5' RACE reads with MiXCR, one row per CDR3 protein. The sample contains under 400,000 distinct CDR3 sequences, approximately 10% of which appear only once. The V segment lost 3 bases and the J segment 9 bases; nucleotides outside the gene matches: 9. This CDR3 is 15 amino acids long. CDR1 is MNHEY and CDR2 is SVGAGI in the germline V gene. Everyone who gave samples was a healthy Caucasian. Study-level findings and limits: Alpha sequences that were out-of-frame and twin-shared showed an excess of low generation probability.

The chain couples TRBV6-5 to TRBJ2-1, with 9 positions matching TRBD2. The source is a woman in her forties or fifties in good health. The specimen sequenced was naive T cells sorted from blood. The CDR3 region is CASSYELAGWGEQFF. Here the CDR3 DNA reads TGTGCCAGCAGTTATGAACTAGCGGGTTGGGGTGAGCAGTTCTTC.